One sample yielded the 16 T cell receptor beta chains listed below, sequenced in a study of breast tumors, draining lymph nodes, adjacent tissues. Samples came from axillary lymph nodes draining the breast cancer. One entry per CDR3 protein results from TCRdb running MiXCR on the multiplex PCR reads. The sample has 100,000 or so distinct CDR3 sequences; 21% are singletons. Source material: axillary lymph node tissue. These receptor sequences come from a female donor with breast cancer. Some clones in this sample may be carry-over from other donors' samples.

This clonotype was observed many times. This rearrangement joins TRBV7-9 to TRBJ1-3, with TRBD1 as a possible D gene (5 bases). The CDR3 covers 16 residues. The V and J ends lost 0 bases and 0 bases respectively, with 9 bases between them. Germline V gene lookup returns CDR1 SEHNR and CDR2 FQNEAQ (reference sequence). CDR3 in amino acids: CASSLAAGTSGNTIYF. The CDR3 DNA sequence: TGTGCCAGCAGCTTAGCGGCGGGGACCTCTGGAAACACCATATATTTT.

This clonotype was recorded at least ten times. V gene TRBV7-8 combines with J gene TRBJ2-1, with 14 bases aligning to TRBD2. The CDR3 has 17 amino acids. The V and J ends lost 5 bases and 2 bases, in that order; junction bases with no gene match: 5. CDR1 and CDR2 from the germline V gene are SGHVS and FQNEAQ. The CDR3 loop reads CASSPTSGGVPYNEQFF. CDR3 sequence (DNA): TGTGCCAGCAGCCCGACTAGCGGGGGGGTCCCCTACAATGAGCAGTTCTTC. Full variable domain (rest looked up from reference TRBV7-8 and TRBJ2-1): GAGVSQSPRYKVAKRGQDVALRCDPISGHVSLFWYQQALGQGPEFLTYFQNEAQLDKSGLPSDRFFAERPEGSVSTLKIQRTQQEDSAVYLCASSPTSGGVPYNEQFFGPGTRLTVL.

This clonotype was detected many times. This chain links TRBV5-1 with TRBJ1-6; unclear D gene. The CDR3 covers 14 residues. The V end was cut by 2 bases, the J end by 10 bases, with 13 bases between. Germline CDR1 reads SGHRS; CDR2 reads YFSETQ. The CDR3 loop reads CASSLEAARSPLHF. In nucleotides, the CDR3 is TGCGCCAGCAGCTTAGAGGCAGCTCGCTCACCCCTCCACTTT.

On this clonotype: An end of the junction differs from the germline gene, which may be a read error. The rearrangement joins TRBV6-1 to TRBJ1-5; D is ambiguous. Germline CDR1 is MNHNS and CDR2 is SASEGT. The CDR3 totals 14 residues. CDR3 residues: CTSSEISAETPQHF. The CDR3 nucleotides read TGTACCAGCAGTGAAATATCAGCCGAAACGCCCCAGCATTTT.

There are many counts of this clonotype. The chain uses TRBV29-1 and TRBJ1-2; D is undetermined. Germline V gene lookup returns CDR1 SQVTM and CDR2 ANQGSEA. CDR3 length: 11 amino acids. Between the trimmed V and J ends, which lost 0 bases and 8 bases, there was a span of 7 bases. The DNA of the CDR3 is TGCAGCGTTGAAGAAACTGGGGGCTACACCTTC. Its translation: CSVEETGGYTF.

This clonotype was recorded many times. The chain combines TRBV29-1 with TRBJ2-1; 12 bases fit TRBD2. This CDR3 comprises 16 residues. The trim removed 8 bases at V and 2 bases at J, leaving 10 bases unmatched. Germline CDR1 reads SQVTM; CDR2 reads ANQGSEA. DNA for the CDR3: TGCAGCATTCCTATTGGGACTAGCGGGCCCTACAATGAGCAGTTCTTC. It codes for CSIPIGTSGPYNEQFF.

In its sample, this clonotype was seen many times. The V gene is TRBV20-1, the J gene TRBJ1-5, with a weak D call TRBD1 (5 bases). This CDR3 has 14 amino acids. Germline CDR1 reads DFQATT; CDR2 reads SNEGSKA (reference sequence). V lost 1 base and J 2 bases, leaving 9 bases between the germline ends. CDR3 protein: CSARVGPGNQPQHF. CDR3 DNA sequence: TGCAGTGCTAGAGTGGGGCCGGGCAATCAGCCCCAGCATTTT.

For this clonotype: Since a much larger clone is just one base distant, this may be a read error. The chain employs TRBV6-5 and TRBJ1-2, with D unclear. Germline V lookup: CDR1 MNHEY, CDR2 SVGAGI. The CDR3 covers 14 residues. CDR3 nucleotide sequence: TGTGCCAACAGTTACTCGCCGGGTCCTTATGGCTACACCTTC. This translates into CANSYSPGPYGYTF.

On this clonotype itself: A much larger clone differs from this one at a single base, so this may be a read error. This chain joins TRBV6-1 and TRBJ1-4; weak D call: TRBD1 (6 bases). Trimming took off 6 bases at V and 3 bases at J, with 11 bases between the two ends. The CDR3 covers 14 residues. Germline CDR1 and CDR2: MNHNS and SASEGT. The CDR3 protein is CASRRTVPNEKLFF. CDR3 DNA sequence: TGTGCCAGCAGGAGGACAGTACCTAATGAAAAACTGTTTTTT.

In its sample, this clonotype was seen many times. V usage is TRBV7-9 and J usage is TRBJ2-7; tentatively, D is TRBD2 (5 bases). CDR1 SEHNR and CDR2 FQNEAQ come from the germline V gene (reference sequence). Trimming removed 1 base at V and 2 bases at J, with 6 bases between. The CDR3 loop spans 13 amino acids. The CDR3: CASSLVGAYEQYF. Here the CDR3 DNA reads TGTGCCAGCAGCTTAGTGGGAGCCTACGAGCAGTACTTC.

As for this clonotype: This may be a read error: a much more frequent sequence differs by one nucleotide. The rearrangement joins TRBV11-2 to TRBJ2-7; TRBD2 matches 8 bases. Germline loops: CDR1 SGHAT, CDR2 FQNNGV. The CDR3 length is 14 residues. The CDR3 spells CAGSQSGGFYEQYF. The CDR3 DNA sequence: TGTGCCGGCAGCCAAAGCGGGGGCTTCTACGAGCAGTACTTC.

This clonotype was seen many times. V is TRBV5-1 and J is TRBJ2-7; D is uncertain. V lost 4 bases to trimming and J lost 0 bases, with 8 bases between them. The germline V gene has CDR1 SGHRS and CDR2 YFSETQ. There are 13 residues in the CDR3. CDR3 nucleotide sequence: TGCGCCAGCAGCCCGTCCAGCTCCTACGAGCAGTACTTC. Protein: CASSPSSSYEQYF.

This clonotype has a count of ten or more. The J gene is TRBJ2-3, the V gene TRBV11-3; D could derive from TRBD1 or TRBD2 (7 bases each). The CDR3 spans 16 residues. Germline V gene sequence: CDR1 SGHNT, CDR2 YENEEA. The germline V and J ends were trimmed by 1 base and 6 bases, with 17 bases remaining between them. CDR3 sequence (DNA): TGTGCCAGCAGCTTAGGTTCGCCAGGGGGAGGGGATACGCAGTATTTT. This encodes CASSLGSPGGGDTQYF.

This clonotype was seen at least ten times. The chain combines TRBV19 with TRBJ2-1; 9 bases agree with TRBD2. The CDR3 sequence is 15 residues long. Germline V CDR1 and CDR2: LNHDA, SQIVND (reference sequence). Germline trimming cut 3 bases from V and 8 bases from J; bases unmatched to any gene: 8. The CDR3 protein is CASSIGTSRRDEQFF. CDR3 nucleotides: TGTGCCAGTAGTATTGGGACTAGCCGGCGCGATGAGCAGTTCTTC.

This clonotype was counted ten times or more. V and J are TRBV5-1 and TRBJ2-2; TRBD1 aligns across 8 bases. The germline gives CDR1 SGHRS, CDR2 YFSETQ. Trimming took 4 bases from V and 4 from J; bases not matched to a gene: 9. The CDR3 is made up of 16 amino acids. CDR3 sequence: CASSPTGAGITGELFF. In DNA, the CDR3 is TGCGCCAGCAGCCCGACAGGGGCCGGTATCACCGGGGAGCTGTTTTTT. Full variable domain (missing parts from reference TRBV5-1 and TRBJ2-2): KAGVTQTPRYLIKTRGQQVTLSCSPISGHRSVSWYQQTPGQGLQFLFEYFSETQRNKGNFPGRFSGRQFSNSRSEMNVSTLELGDSALYLCASSPTGAGITGELFFGEGSRLTVL.

Comments on this clonotype: A much larger clone lies a single base off, so this may be a read error. The chain couples TRBV27 to TRBJ2-7, with 8 bases that match TRBD1. Germline assignment: CDR1 MNHEY and CDR2 SMNVEV (reference sequence). There are 14 residues in the CDR3. The CDR3, as DNA: TGTGCCAGCACCCTGAGGCAGGGGGCTTACGTGCAGTACTTC. Its translation is CASTLRQGAYVQYF.